The clone carrying this T cell receptor (beta chain) was detected many times. Antigen specificity is unknown. These data originate in a study of beta chain features in type 1 diabetes. Whole-study context: Regarding age, gender and cell yields, patients proved similar to healthy donors.

The V and J ends lost 4 bases and 5 bases, in that order; junction bases with no gene match: 7. Germline CDR1 GTSNPN, CDR2 SVGIG (reference sequence). The CDR3 has 13 amino acids. The investigators reverse transcribed all of the isolated RNA, so they sequenced expressed TCRB transcripts. Here immunoSEQ multiplex PCR was the method, and the copy in TCRdb shows in-frame clones only, minus some. The repertoire consists of 400,000 or so clones, with 9.6% occurring once and the leading ten covering 0.45% to 0.65%. Whole-study findings and limits: Moderate but significant shortening of TCRB CDR3s was recorded in all four CD4+ subsets from Type 1 diabetes patients.

CD4+ naive, central memory, regulatory and stem cell-like memory subsets were isolated by sorting on CD45RO/CCR7/CD25/CD127/CD95/CD27. This chain links TRBV30 with TRBJ2-5, with TRBD2 matching over 7 bases. Sample: central memory CD4+ T cells from blood. The clonotype was recovered from a man aged 30 to 45 with type 1 diabetes. CDR3 region: CAWMREIKETQYF. The CDR3, as DNA: TGTGCCTGGATGCGGGAGATTAAGGAGACCCAGTACTTC.